This T cell receptor (beta chain) was obtained from a study of identical twins. This clonotype came up a few times. This CDR3 is built from 15 residues. V was pared by 3 bases and J by 7 bases, with 9 bases of the junction left unmatched. Germline loops: CDR1 SGHAT, CDR2 FQNNGV. TCRdb re-called the 5' RACE reads through MiXCR, storing one row per CDR3 protein. The top ten clones hold 0.8% to 1% of a sample with 450,000 or so distinct CDR3 sequences, roughly an eighth of them seen once. The sample also formed part of further work on yellow fever vaccine responses in identical twins.

J is TRBJ2-1 and V is TRBV11-2; 7 bases match TRBD1. The clonotype originates from a woman in her late teens or twenties in good health. What was sequenced was CD4+ T cells sorted from blood. The CDR3 bases are TGTGCCAGCAGCTTTCAGGGACAGACGATTAATGAGCAGTTCTTC. It encodes CASSFQGQTINEQFF. Using reference TRBV11-2 and TRBJ2-1 for the parts outside the CDR3, the full variable domain is EAGVAQSPRYKIIEKRQSVAFWCNPISGHATLYWYQQILGQGPKLLIQFQNNGVVDDSQLPKDRFSAERLKGVDSTLKIQPAKLEDSAVYLCASSFQGQTINEQFFGPGTRLTVL.